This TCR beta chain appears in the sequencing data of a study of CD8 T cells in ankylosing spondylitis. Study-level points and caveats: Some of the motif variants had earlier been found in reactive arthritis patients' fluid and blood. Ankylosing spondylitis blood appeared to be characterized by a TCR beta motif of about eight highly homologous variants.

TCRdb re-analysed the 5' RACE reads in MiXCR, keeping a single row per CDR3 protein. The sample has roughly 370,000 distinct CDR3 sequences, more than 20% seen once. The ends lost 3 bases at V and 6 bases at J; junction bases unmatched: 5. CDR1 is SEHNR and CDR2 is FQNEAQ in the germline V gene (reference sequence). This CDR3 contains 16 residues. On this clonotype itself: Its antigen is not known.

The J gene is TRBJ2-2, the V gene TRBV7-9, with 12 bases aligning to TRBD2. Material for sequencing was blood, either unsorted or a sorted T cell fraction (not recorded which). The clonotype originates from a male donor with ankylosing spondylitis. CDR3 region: CASSLTSGSISGELFF. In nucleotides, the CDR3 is TGTGCCAGCAGCTTGACTAGCGGGAGTATCTCCGGGGAGCTGTTTTTT.